The rows below give T cell receptor beta chains drawn from one sample of a study of blood T cell repertoires in COVID-19. Assay: immunoSEQ multiplex PCR; the TCRdb copy retains only in-frame clones and omits some. The sample yields roughly 480,000 clones, 89% seen once. Sequencing was done on a sample of peripheral blood. The receptors were sampled from a man aged 18 to 30 with COVID-19, enrolled during active disease. CDR3s include the opening cysteine and the closing phenylalanine or tryptophan. A D gene is named only where the DNA matches it firmly. Clone sizes are given selectively: once, few, many, or a class where the clone is expanded.

v_call,clone_size,j_call,d_call,cdr3_nt,cdr3_aa
TRBV5-1,NA,TRBJ2-2,TRBD1,TGCGCCAGCAGCTCGACCACGGACAGGGGGTCGGGGGAGCTGTTTTTT,CASSSTTDRGSGELFF
TRBV24-1,NA,TRBJ1-5,TRBD1,TGTGCCACCAGCCGCCGACACCGGGACAGGGGGCGAAAGGAGTATCAGCCCCAGCATTTT,CATSRRHRDRGRKEYQPQHF
TRBV27,NA,TRBJ1-1,NA,TGTGCCAGCAGTTTAGGTAGTTACACTGAAGCTTTCTTT,CASSLGSYTEAFF
TRBV21-1,NA,TRBJ1-1,NA,TGTGCCAGCAGCCCTCGGGACAGCCAGAACACTGAAGCTTTCTTT,CASSPRDSQNTEAFF
TRBV27,NA,TRBJ2-6,TRBD1,TGTGCCAGCAGTTGGGGTGGATTGGGACAGGGCTATACTGGGGCCAACGTCCTGACTTTC,CASSWGGLGQGYTGANVLTF
TRBV30,NA,TRBJ2-5,NA,TGTGCCTGGAGGGCGGGCGTGGCAGGGGTATGGGAGACCCAGTACTTC,CAWRAGVAGVWETQYF
TRBV18,NA,TRBJ2-7,NA,TGTGCCAGCTCACCACAACAGGCGAGCTCCTACGAGCAGTACTTC,CASSPQQASSYEQYF
TRBV6-5,NA,TRBJ1-2,NA,TGTGCCAGCAGGGCGGCCGAGGGAGCTAACTATGGCTACACCTTC,CASRAAEGANYGYTF
TRBV5-4,NA,TRBJ1-2,NA,TGTGCCAGCAGCTTGGCCAGCCAGGGCAACTATGGCTACACCTTC,CASSLASQGNYGYTF
TRBV7-9,NA,TRBJ2-7,NA,TGTGCCAGCAGCTTAACCGGGACCTACGAGCAGTACTTC,CASSLTGTYEQYF
TRBV10-3,NA,TRBJ1-2,NA,TGTGCCATCAGCTCATCAGGGGACGGCTACACCTTC,CAISSSGDGYTF
TRBV7-2,NA,TRBJ2-1,NA,TGTGCCAGCAGCTTAGCGCCGGACAGATGGGTTGAGCAGTTCTTC,CASSLAPDRWVEQFF
TRBV7-8,NA,TRBJ1-1,TRBD1,TGTGCCAGCAGCAGCTCGAGGGACAGGGCTGTCACTGAAGCTTTCTTT,CASSSSRDRAVTEAFF
TRBV7-9,NA,TRBJ1-2,TRBD1,TGTGCCAGCAGCCCCCTATCCGACAGGGGGAATGGCTACACCTTC,CASSPLSDRGNGYTF
TRBV3-1/TRBV3-2,NA,TRBJ2-7,NA,TGTGCCAGCAGCCAACAGGGGCGCCTAGACTCCTACGAGCAGTACTTC,CASSQQGRLDSYEQYF
TRBV2,NA,TRBJ1-6,NA,TGTGCCAGCAACCCGGACAACTCCTATAATTCACCCCTCCACTTT,CASNPDNSYNSPLHF
TRBV27,NA,TRBJ1-2,NA,TGTGCCAGCAGTGGCCGACAGAACCTAAACTATGGCTACACCTTC,CASSGRQNLNYGYTF
TRBV3-1/TRBV3-2,NA,TRBJ2-1,TRBD2,TGTGCCAGCAGCTCCCTAGCGGGGGGCTACAATGAGCAGTTCTTC,CASSSLAGGYNEQFF
TRBV6-5,NA,TRBJ2-1,TRBD2,TGTGCCAGCAGACGGACTAGCGGGGACAATGAGCAGTTCTTC,CASRRTSGDNEQFF
TRBV2,NA,TRBJ2-3,TRBD1,TGTGCCAGCAGCGCTACAGGGGGCTATAGAACAGATACGCAGTATTTT,CASSATGGYRTDTQYF
TRBV19,NA,TRBJ2-7,TRBD2,TGTGCCAGTAGTCCTGGGACTAGCATTTACGAGCAGTACTTC,CASSPGTSIYEQYF
TRBV6-5,NA,TRBJ2-7,NA,TGTGCCAGCAGTTACTCGCAGGGGCGGCAGTACTTC,CASSYSQGRQYF
TRBV15,NA,TRBJ2-7,TRBD2,TGTGCCACCAGCTTACTAGCGGGAGCTAACTACGAGCAGTACTTC,CATSLLAGANYEQYF
TRBV19,NA,TRBJ1-1,NA,TGTGCCAGTAGTCCAAGACAGGTCCTGAACACTGAAGCTTTCTTT,CASSPRQVLNTEAFF
TRBV27,NA,TRBJ2-7,NA,TGTGCCAGCAGTTTTACAGATAACCTCTACGAGCAGTACTTC,CASSFTDNLYEQYF
TRBV5-1,NA,TRBJ1-2,NA,TGCGCCAGCAGCTTGGACTTAGAAGGCTACACCTTC,CASSLDLEGYTF
TRBV30,NA,TRBJ1-2,TRBD1,TGTGCCTGGGGGGGACCGGGACAGGCCCTTTACTATGGCTACACCTTC,CAWGGPGQALYYGYTF
TRBV3-1/TRBV3-2,NA,TRBJ2-3,NA,TGTGCCAGCAGCCAAGGGACAGCTACTAGCACAGATACGCAGTATTTT,CASSQGTATSTDTQYF
TRBV6-1,NA,TRBJ1-1,NA,TGTGCCAGCAGTGTATTAATTACGGCGGTGAACACTGAAGCTTTCTTT,CASSVLITAVNTEAFF
TRBV30,NA,TRBJ1-1,TRBD1,TGTGCCGGGGGACAGGGTGCGACGAACACTGAAGCTTTCTTT,CAGGQGATNTEAFF
TRBV6-5,NA,TRBJ2-6,TRBD1,TGTGCCAGCAGGTTGCTCGGGACAGGCCTGACTTTC,CASRLLGTGLTF
TRBV19,NA,TRBJ1-2,TRBD1,TGTGCCAGTACCCAAGGTCGCGGGACAGTCTATGGCTACACCTTC,CASTQGRGTVYGYTF
TRBV30,NA,TRBJ2-7,TRBD1,TGTGCCTGGAGGGGCAGGACAGGGCGACCCTACGAGCAGTACTTC,CAWRGRTGRPYEQYF
TRBV2,few,TRBJ2-1,NA,TGTGCCAGCAGTGCAGGACAGTACAATGAGCAGTTCTTC,CASSAGQYNEQFF
TRBV27,NA,TRBJ2-7,TRBD1,TGTGCCAGCAGTTTGGGACAGGATTACGAGCAGTACTTC,CASSLGQDYEQYF